The following is a TCR beta chain sequence with its context. Its target antigen remains unknown. One base away there is no much larger clone; base qualities are not given. Cut back by 2 bases and 3 bases, the V and J ends lie 14 bases apart. CDR1 MNHEY and CDR2 SVGAGI are derived from the germline V gene. From its cysteine to its phenylalanine, the CDR3 spans 15 amino acids. Only the CDR3 DNA stays, 45 bases, in frame from base 1. The cohort was made up of 500 to 800 healthy bone marrow donors. At the time of sampling, every cohort member was nominally healthy, though immune exposures that went unrecorded were likely present. The donor tested CMV seronegative and was one of the 352 seronegative cohort members. Every donor gave a peripheral blood sample, and the peripheral blood mononuclear cells from that sample were used for TCR beta sequencing. The Qiagen DNeasy Blood Extraction Kit was used to extract genomic DNA from the blood cell samples.

The data were obtained in a study of cytomegalovirus exposure and HLA in healthy donors (dated by TCRdb to about 2017). About the investigation overall: An earlier analysis of about 530 of the donors reported approximately 280 Gb of sequence data and about 120 million unique TCR beta sequences obtained from around 190 million T cells. An early release covering roughly 600 HLA-typed donors comprised approximately 290 gigabases of sequencing data and 85 million to 100 million unique TCR sequences. Of the approximately 400 genotyped donors, approximately 82% fell in the genetic ancestry cluster associated with self-reported Caucasian donors. The study aimed to test whether signatures of past pathogen exposure could be identified by cataloging public T cell receptors. The T cell repertoires of 550 to 850 subjects were profiled by immunosequencing and related to cytomegalovirus serostatus. Along with the roughly 700-subject first cohort, a separate validation cohort of approximately 110 different subjects was used. High-throughput TCR immunosequencing, statistical association of individual TCRs with disease status, and machine learning were combined to predict cytomegalovirus infection status. To study patterns of TCR occurrence, a later analysis re-analyzed previously published TCR beta repertoires from several hundred donors and added high-resolution HLA genotyping. Rather than drawing on any new phenotypic data, the later analysis identified candidate immune exposures from TCR beta sequences and the way those sequences occurred across donors. An earlier analysis of roughly 580 of the donors used high-throughput TCR beta sequencing to judge whether each TCR beta V gene segment behaved as functional or pseudogenic. Donor age, sex, ethnicity and CMV serostatus were compiled alongside the repertoire data. A later genetic analysis took genome-wide SNP genotypes for about 65% of the 666 donors and used that subset as a discovery cohort. All discovery cohort repertoires had been generated using a single sequencing platform. Both class I and class II loci were covered by HLA typing, at four-digit resolution. Typing coverage varied by locus: roughly 620-640 donors for A, B, C, DRB1 and DQB1; approximately 560 for DQA1; more than 600 for DPA1; roughly 450 for DPB1. Four to six DR-DQ haplotypes were handled as single units for association and clustering, since linkage in the cohort was strong. Among several hundred genotyped donors of the cohort, an average of around 220,000 unique TCR beta nucleotide sequences was sequenced per donor, of which about 19% were non-productive.

Preparation of the library involved the immunoSEQ multiplex PCR assay. For the multiplex PCR, a mixture combining 60 forward primers for TCR Vbeta segments and 13 reverse primers for TCR Jbeta segments was used. The CDR3 region of rearranged TCR beta genes was amplified from genomic DNA by a multiplex PCR assay. The Illumina HiSeq System was used to sequence the amplified TCR beta libraries as 87-base-pair reads. On the study's bioinformatics: Across the roughly 670 repertoires, a later analysis counted about 81 million unique TCR beta chains, some 11 million of which were shared by at least two donors. To remove PCR and sequencing errors, raw reads were error-corrected and collapsed into unique sequences using a nearest-neighbor algorithm that merged closely related sequences. Alignment of CDR3 sequences to IMGT reference sequences was used to assign V, D and J gene segments. For a sequence to be retained, a match of at least six nucleotides was required to both a V gene segment and a J gene segment. Rearrangements were called productive when the CDR3 lacked stop codons and stayed in frame with V and J; all others were non-productive. Following IMGT convention, CDR3 was defined as the stretch from the second conserved V-encoded cysteine to the conserved J-encoded phenylalanine. In an earlier analysis of more than 550 of the donors, sequences lacking an unambiguous match to a single V gene segment were excluded. An earlier analysis of several hundred of the donors classified V segments as functional when productive rearrangements were above 56.7% and as segregating when the standard deviation between donors was above 5%. A statistical classification framework was built to diagnose cytomegalovirus status from the catalog of TCR beta chain sequences. In a later analysis, TCR nucleotide sequences were compared against IMGT/GENE-DB human TR gene sequences so that V and J genes could be assigned. The TCRdist pipeline was used in a later analysis to assign CDR3 sequences and most-parsimonious VDJ recombination scenarios. In a later analysis, each TCR beta chain was defined by its CDR3 amino acid sequence together with its V-gene family, and reads lacking a unique V-gene family were excluded. To address suspected cross-contamination and a sequencing artifact, a later analysis removed over 500 highly shared, low-generation-probability nucleotide sequences. In a later analysis, a clonal expansion index for each public chain was calculated from normalized within-repertoire ranks of inferred template counts. In a later analysis, generation probabilities were computed with a VDJ recombination model fitted to out-of-frame rearrangements, and the resulting probabilities were checked against IGoR. A later analysis scored TCR-TCR, TCR-HLA and TCR-CMV co-occurrence with hypergeometric tests, applying a repertoire-size bias correction to TCR pairs. In a later analysis, false discovery rates were estimated by permuting HLA or CMV assignments 20 times. In a later analysis, co-occurring TCRs were grouped using DBSCAN, with TCRdist sequence similarity added in when clustering inside HLA-allele-positive subsets. For co-occurrence clustering, repertoires with fewer than 30,000 or more than 120,000 public chains were excluded, along with roughly 5 repertoires with anomalous nucleotide sharing. Imported from immuneACCESS, the table was reduced by TCRdb to in-frame sequences with V and J called. These copies leave out some clones; in studies compared against another copy, an unresolved V gene accounts for under half, and the cause of the remainder is not known. That table is the source of V, J and clone size, and D and trimming were worked out from the DNA. For this sample the table gives over 55,000 clones, of which 75% to 85% were detected only once. The biggest ten clones account for approximately 5.9% of the sample.

Study-wide findings and limitations: Correlated functional status among segregating V segments might reflect linkage disequilibrium, but an unknown experimental factor could not be ruled out. An association between a missense DCLRE1C variant and V-gene and J-gene trimming of TCR beta chains was found in a later genetic analysis and replicated in an independent cohort. Compared with equally common non-associated chains, HLA-associated TCR beta chains in a later analysis were more clonally expanded and had lower generation probabilities. In both the original and validation cohorts, the classifier was reported to diagnose cytomegalovirus status with high specificity and sensitivity. In this cohort, only TCR beta chains were sequenced, and detectable features were limited by the absence of alpha or paired-chain data. Broadly in line with IMGT annotations, most TCR beta V segments showed up in productive rearrangements about 90% or about 30% of the time in an earlier analysis of several hundred of the donors. In a later genetic analysis, fewer N-insertions in productive TCRs were reported among donors in an Asian-associated ancestry cluster than the roughly 700-donor mean. The only immune exposure information available for the cohort was CMV serostatus. The presence/absence analyses assumed that sequencing depth was roughly uniform across donors, and that assumption may not be true. In a later analysis, most CMV-associated TCR beta chains were found to appear HLA-restricted, with HLA associations seemingly driven largely by CMV exposure. Because counts were too low, fewer than 20 rarely observed V segments, including chromosome 9 orphons, were excluded from the earlier analysis of fewer than 650 of the donors. According to a later analysis, TCR association rates differed among HLA loci, with DRB1 alleles showing the most associated TCRs and HLA-C alleles showing the fewest. Several of the top co-occurrence clusters appeared to be linked to parvovirus B19, influenza, CMV and Epstein-Barr virus, according to a later analysis. Because the 87-base-pair reads could not distinguish some IMGT-functional V segments, including TRBV6-2 and TRBV6-3, those segments were excluded. In vitro tests confirmed that a few of the cytomegalovirus-associated TCR beta chains recognize cytomegalovirus antigens. Because HLA typing was missing for some donors at each locus, association tests included only the typed subset. The study listed 164 TCR beta chains as associated with cytomegalovirus. When HLA alleles, especially DR and DQ, strongly co-occurred, attributing TCR associations to individual alleles was difficult. The authors suggested that the approach could potentially be generalized to other disease states and immunological phenotypes. A further reported finding was that TCR beta sequences accurately predicted the HLA-A and HLA-B alleles for most subjects in the first cohort. Most TCR sequences were seen in very few donors, while some public TCRs were found in many individuals. Specific HLA alleles were associated with over 15,000 TCR beta sequences at a false discovery rate of 0.05 in a later analysis. A group of highly shared sequence variants was considered likely to be a technical artifact of the sequencing pipeline.

What was sequenced was PBMCs. This TCR was recovered from a male donor in good health and CMV-seronegative. This sequence uses TRBV6-5 and TRBJ2-7; the D gene remains uncertain. The sequenced DNA is TGTGCCAGCAGTTACGGTACTACGATCTTCTACGAGCAGTACTTC. It specifies CASSYGTTIFYEQYF.